The source of this T cell receptor (beta chain) is a study of T cells in Graves' hyperthyroidism and ophthalmopathy. Study context: Peripheral blood draws took place at initial diagnosis, ahead of any treatment. Study-level points and caveats: Among clonotypes expanded in thyroid above 0.001, most were also found in blood.

The CDR3 covers 12 residues. Per germline, CDR1 SQVTM and CDR2 ANQGSEA. V gave up 8 bases and J gave up 4 bases, with 14 bases separating them. Of note for this clonotype: Its matching antigen is unknown.

The investigators amplified TCR beta CDR3 regions from RNA transcripts. The TCR CDR3 first-round RT-PCR relied on the HTBI primer set. MiXCR, applied by TCRdb to the multiplex PCR reads, yields one record per CDR3 protein. The sample yields about 96,000 distinct CDR3 sequences, approximately 56% seen once. The sequence derives from a woman aged 40-49 years with Graves' hyperthyroidism. Sequencing was performed on blood. The chain couples TRBV29-1 to TRBJ1-1, with D maybe TRBD1 (6 bases). CDR3 in amino acids: CSFTGGVTEAFF. The CDR3 DNA is TGCAGCTTTACGGGGGGCGTCACTGAAGCTTTCTTT.